The 11 T cell receptor beta chains in this list originate from one sample, sequenced in a study of T cells expressing NK-cell markers. TCRdb reprocessed the 5' RACE reads, with one entry per CDR3 protein and no DNA. The clone table shows 200,000 to 300,000 distinct CDR3 sequences, with the ten largest holding around 3.9%. The specimen was blood T cells: a sorted CD56 or NKG2C T cell subset, CD4+ or CD8+ T cells, or bulk PBMC T cells (not recorded which). The receptor source for this set is a woman aged 18 to 69 in good health.

V gene TRBV20-1 combines with J gene TRBJ2-1; TCRdb's D gene call, TRBD2, goes unchecked for lack of DNA. Germline V CDR1 and CDR2: DFQATT, SNEGSKA (reference sequence). The CDR3 sequence is 16 residues long. The chain's CDR3 is CSARVTGTSGYNEQFF.

V gene TRBV4-3 combines with J gene TRBJ2-1; the TCRdb call, TRBD1, lacks DNA for checking. The CDR3 is 16 amino acids. Germline CDR1 LGHNA, CDR2 YSLEER. CDR3 region: CASSLLGGAAYNEQFF.

CDR3 sequence reads: CASSPSRQGSEKLFF. V is TRBV12-3 or TRBV12-4 and J is TRBJ1-4; TCRdb gives TRBD1 as the D gene, but with no DNA this cannot be confirmed. This CDR3 is built from 15 residues.

The chain carries TRBV20-1 and TRBJ2-7. This CDR3 has 11 residues. Germline loops: CDR1 DFQATT, CDR2 SNEGSKA (reference sequence). CDR3 region: CSASEFHEQYF.

The chain uses TRBV20-1 and TRBJ2-3; TCRdb calls TRBD2, which cannot be checked without DNA. Per germline, CDR1 DFQATT and CDR2 SNEGSKA (reference sequence). The CDR3 is 16 residues long. The CDR3 protein is CSARGASGRGPDTQYF.

This chain connects TRBV18 to TRBJ1-5. The CDR3 is 14 amino acids. Per the germline V gene, CDR1 is KGHSH and CDR2 is LQKENI. CDR3 protein: CASSLQDSNQPQHF.

The chain couples TRBV12-3 or TRBV12-4 to TRBJ2-3; TCRdb calls TRBD1, which cannot be checked without DNA. This CDR3 comprises 15 residues. The CDR3 protein is CASSYRGQSTDTQYF.

The chain couples TRBV5-1 to TRBJ2-5; the TCRdb D gene call, TRBD2, has no DNA to confirm it. This CDR3 region has 16 residues. Per germline, CDR1 SGHRS and CDR2 YFSETQ. CDR3 protein: CASSLRGLADGETQYF.

This chain connects TRBV7-9 to TRBJ2-1; with no DNA, the TCRdb D assignment of TRBD1 cannot be verified. This CDR3 has 13 amino acids. Germline V gives CDR1 SEHNR, CDR2 FQNEAQ (reference sequence). The CDR3 sequence is CASSGFGGNEQFF.

This rearrangement joins TRBV5-6 to TRBJ2-1. Germline lookup yields CDR1 SGHDT and CDR2 YYEEEE. CDR3 length: 13 amino acids. CDR3 sequence reads: CASSLPPNTEQFF.

The V call is TRBV20-1, the J call TRBJ2-7; TCRdb calls TRBD2, which cannot be checked without DNA. Per the germline V gene, CDR1 is DFQATT and CDR2 is SNEGSKA (reference sequence). This CDR3 is built from 16 residues. The CDR3 here is CSARPGTSGAAYEQYF.